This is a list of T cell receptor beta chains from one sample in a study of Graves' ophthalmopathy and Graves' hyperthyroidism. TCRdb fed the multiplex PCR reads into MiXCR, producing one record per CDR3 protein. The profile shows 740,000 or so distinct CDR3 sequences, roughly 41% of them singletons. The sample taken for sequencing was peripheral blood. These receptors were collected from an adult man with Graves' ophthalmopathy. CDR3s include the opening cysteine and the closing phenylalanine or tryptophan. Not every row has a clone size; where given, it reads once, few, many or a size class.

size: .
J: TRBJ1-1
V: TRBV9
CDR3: CASSVVGGGDTEAFF

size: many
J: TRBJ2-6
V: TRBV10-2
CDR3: CASSEVPFGLAANVLTF

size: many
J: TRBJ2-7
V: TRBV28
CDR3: CASSVRDEQYF

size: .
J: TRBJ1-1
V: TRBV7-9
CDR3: CASSGPGQEAFF

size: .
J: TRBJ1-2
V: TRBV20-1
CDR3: CSATGTGDTTDYGYTF

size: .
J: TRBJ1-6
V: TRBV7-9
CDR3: CASSRDLGSSPLHF

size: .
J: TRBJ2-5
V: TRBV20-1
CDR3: CSADLRETQYF

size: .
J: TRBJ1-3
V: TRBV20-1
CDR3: CSARVGGPGNTIYF

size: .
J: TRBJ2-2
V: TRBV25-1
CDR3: CAREVGELFF

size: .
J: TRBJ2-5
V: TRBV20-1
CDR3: CNARRTSGETQYF

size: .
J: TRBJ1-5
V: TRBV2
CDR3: CASSEGTDYEHF

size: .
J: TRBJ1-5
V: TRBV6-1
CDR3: CATQARGREDQPQHF

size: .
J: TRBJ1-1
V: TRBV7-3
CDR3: CASSLYAGDYSTNTEAFF

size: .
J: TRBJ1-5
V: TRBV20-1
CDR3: CSASSVLGQPQHF

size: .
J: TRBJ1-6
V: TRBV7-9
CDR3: CAWRDSRNSPLHF

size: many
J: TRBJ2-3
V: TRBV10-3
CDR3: CAISESDYRTDTQYF

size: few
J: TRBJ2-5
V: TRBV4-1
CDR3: CASSQDLVRQETQYF

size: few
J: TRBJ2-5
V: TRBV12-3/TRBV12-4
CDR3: CASSQEPFRTTQETQYF

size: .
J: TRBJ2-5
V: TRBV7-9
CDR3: CASSSIQGAAETQYF

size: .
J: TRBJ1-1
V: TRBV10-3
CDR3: CASSEMTGGTEAFF

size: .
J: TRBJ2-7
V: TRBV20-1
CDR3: CSARGPREMGYEQYF

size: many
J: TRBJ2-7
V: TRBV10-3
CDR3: CAISSGQGAGEQYF

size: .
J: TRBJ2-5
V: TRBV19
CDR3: CASRGSGRETQYF

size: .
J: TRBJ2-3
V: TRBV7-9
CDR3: CASNLRKGGSLTDTQYF

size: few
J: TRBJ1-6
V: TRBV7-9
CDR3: CASSRTRGSASPLHF

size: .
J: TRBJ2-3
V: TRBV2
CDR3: CASSKGGGGRGDTQYF

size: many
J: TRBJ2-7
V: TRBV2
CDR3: CASGRDGPSYEQYF

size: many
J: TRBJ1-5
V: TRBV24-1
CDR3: CATSEQGHQPQHF

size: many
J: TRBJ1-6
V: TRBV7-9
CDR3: CASSRSAEDSPLHF

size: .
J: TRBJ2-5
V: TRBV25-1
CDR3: CASSELGGEGGETQYF

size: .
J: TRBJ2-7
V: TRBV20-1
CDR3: CSAKGRGLAGLSSYEQYF

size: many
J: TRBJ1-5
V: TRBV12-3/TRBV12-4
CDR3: CASGSTGGGQPQHF

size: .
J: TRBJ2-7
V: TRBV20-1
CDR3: CSARDGARGFEQYF

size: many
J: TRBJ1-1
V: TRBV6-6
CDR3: CASSYLDRGTEAFF

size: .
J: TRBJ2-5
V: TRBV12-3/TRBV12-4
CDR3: CASSQEILGETQYF

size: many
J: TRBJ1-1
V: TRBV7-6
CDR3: CASSLEAGDAFEAFF

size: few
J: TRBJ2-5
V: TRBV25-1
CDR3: CASSPSGTGKYQETQYF

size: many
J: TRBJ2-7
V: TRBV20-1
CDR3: CSARDELAGGYEQYF

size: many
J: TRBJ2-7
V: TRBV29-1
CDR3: CSVEDGAQF

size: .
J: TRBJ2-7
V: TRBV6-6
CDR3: CASTDRVRSSDEQYF

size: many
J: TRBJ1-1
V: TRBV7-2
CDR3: CASSLRPILQGANTEAFF

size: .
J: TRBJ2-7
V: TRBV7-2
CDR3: CASSLPVPSYEQYF

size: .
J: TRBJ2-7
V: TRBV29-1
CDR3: CSVEPGNSYEQYF

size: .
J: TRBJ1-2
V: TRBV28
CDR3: CASTMAVNYGYTF

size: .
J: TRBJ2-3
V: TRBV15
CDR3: CATSRGGSHTQYF

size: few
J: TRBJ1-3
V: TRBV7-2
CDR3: CASSLYPKELNTIYF

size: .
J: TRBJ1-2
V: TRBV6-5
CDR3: CASRATSYSYGYTF

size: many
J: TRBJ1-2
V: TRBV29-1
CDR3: CSVERVGAGYGYTF

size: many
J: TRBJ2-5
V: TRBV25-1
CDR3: CASSEFSGTQKTQYF

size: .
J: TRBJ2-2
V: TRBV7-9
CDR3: CASSSHSGELFF

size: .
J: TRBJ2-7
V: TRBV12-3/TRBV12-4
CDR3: CASSLGSLPYEQYF

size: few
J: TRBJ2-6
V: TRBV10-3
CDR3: CASSYLQPSGANVLTF

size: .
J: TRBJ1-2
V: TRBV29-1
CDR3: CSVQTGDRGKGYTF

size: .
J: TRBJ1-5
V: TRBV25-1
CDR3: CAKSTRGVNQPQHF

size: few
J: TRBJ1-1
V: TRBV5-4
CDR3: CASSLSQGKGTEAFF

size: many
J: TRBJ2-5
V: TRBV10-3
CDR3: CAISPRDSQETQYF

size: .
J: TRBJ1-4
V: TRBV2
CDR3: CASTATNEKLFF

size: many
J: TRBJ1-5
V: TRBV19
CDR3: CASTELRYSNQPQHF

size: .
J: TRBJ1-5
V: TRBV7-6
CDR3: CASSFAANRPQHF

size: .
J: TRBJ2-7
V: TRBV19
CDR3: CASSPSGAGAAYEQYF